These 21 T cell receptor beta chains were sequenced from one sample in a study of T cell changes during pregnancy in multiple sclerosis. Here immunoSEQ multiplex PCR was the method, and the copy in TCRdb shows in-frame clones only, minus some. The profile covers more than 85,000 clones, with roughly 93% appearing a single time and around 1.4% taken by the ten largest. The source material was peripheral blood, sampled in the third trimester of pregnancy. All receptors derive from a female donor in good health, enrolled as a control in a pregnancy study.

The sample holds one count of this clone. V is TRBV6-1 and J is TRBJ1-2, with 8 nucleotides matching TRBD1. The V and J ends lost 1 base and 5 bases, in that order; junction bases with no gene match: 3. The CDR3 consists of 14 residues. The germline V gene has CDR1 MNHNS and CDR2 SASEGT. As DNA, the CDR3 is TGTGCCAGCAGTGAAGACGACAGGGGATATGGCTACACCTTC. This codes for CASSEDDRGYGYTF.

V is TRBV28 and J is TRBJ2-7; the D is unclear. The CDR3 is 15 amino acids. Trimming took off 7 bases at V and 6 bases at J, with 22 bases between the two ends. Germline loops: CDR1 MDHEN, CDR2 SYDVKM. CDR3 sequence: CASTPPFGRVREQYF. In DNA, the CDR3 is TGTGCCAGCACCCCCCCTTTCGGTCGGGTGCGCGAGCAGTACTTC.

V usage is TRBV30 and J usage is TRBJ2-3; 10 bases fit TRBD2. Germline V gene data show CDR1 as GTSNPN and CDR2 as SVGIG (reference sequence). The CDR3 length is 15 residues. The J segment lost 1 base and the V segment lost 2 bases, leaving 3 bases of the junction unmatched. This CDR3 is CAWSLLAGGTDTQYF. The CDR3 nucleotides are TGTGCCTGGAGTCTGCTAGCGGGAGGCACAGATACGCAGTATTTT. Full variable domain (rest looked up from reference TRBV30 and TRBJ2-3): SQTIHQWPATLVQPVGSPLSLECTVEGTSNPNLYWYRQAAGRGLQLLFYSVGIGQISSEVPQNLSASRPQDRQFILSSKKLLLSDSGFYLCAWSLLAGGTDTQYFGPGTRLTVL.

The chain employs TRBV2 and TRBJ2-7; 8 bases align to TRBD1. This CDR3 spans 13 amino acids. Germline lookup yields CDR1 SNHLY and CDR2 FYNNEI. Trimming at V came to 7 bases and at J to 2 bases, leaving 4 bases not matched to a gene. The CDR3 DNA sequence: TGTGCCAGCAAGGGACAGGTTACCTACGAGCAGTACTTC. Its translation: CASKGQVTYEQYF. Full variable domain (missing parts from reference TRBV2 and TRBJ2-7): EPEVTQTPSHQVTQMGQEVILRCVPISNHLYFYWYRQILGQKVEFLVSFYNNEISEKSEIFDDQFSVERPDGSNFTLKIRSTKLEDSAMYFCASKGQVTYEQYFGPGTRLTVT.

The V call is TRBV5-4, the J call TRBJ2-1; D might be TRBD2 (5 bases). This CDR3 region has 15 residues. The V gene's germline CDR1 is SGHNT and CDR2 YYREEE (reference sequence). Trimming shortened V by 5 bases and J by 0 bases, and 12 bases separated the two germline ends. The CDR3 sequence: CASRDTGSSYNEQFF. As DNA, the CDR3 is TGTGCCAGCAGGGATACGGGGAGCTCCTACAATGAGCAGTTCTTC.

Details on this clone: Compared with germline, one end of the junction differs, possibly owing to a read error. The rearrangement links TRBV7-7 to TRBJ2-5, with a tentative D call TRBD1 (6 bases). The CDR3 covers 13 residues. The germline CDR1 and CDR2 sequences are SSHAT and FNYEAQ (reference sequence). CDR3 sequence (DNA): TGTGCTAGCAGTCGTGACAGGCTGGAGACCCAGTACTTC. Its translation is CASSRDRLETQYF.

The CDR3: CASRDSHSGNTIYF. For the CDR3, the DNA is TGTGCCAGTAGAGACAGCCACTCTGGAAACACCATATATTTT. J is TRBJ1-3 and V is TRBV19; tentatively, D is TRBD1 (5 bases). The CDR3 covers 14 residues. With 6 bases removed from V and 0 bases from J, the gap between germline ends came to 9 bases. CDR1 is LNHDA and CDR2 is SQIVND in the germline V gene (reference sequence).

The chain links TRBV9 to TRBJ2-3, with D possibly TRBD1 on 6 matching bases. Trimming cost V 0 bases and J 0 bases, with 17 bases left between them. CDR1 is SGDLS and CDR2 is YYNGEE in the germline V gene. The CDR3 sequence is 18 residues long. CDR3 region: CASSVAGVMGASTDTQYF. CDR3 DNA: TGTGCCAGCAGCGTAGCTGGGGTAATGGGGGCTAGCACAGATACGCAGTATTTT.

The count of this clone is one. The chain recombines TRBV28 with TRBJ2-3, with D maybe TRBD1 (5 bases). Trimming shortened V by 4 bases and J by 9 bases, and 11 bases separated the two germline ends. CDR1 and CDR2 (germline): MDHEN, SYDVKM. This CDR3 is built from 12 residues. CDR3 bases: TGTGCCAGCAGTTCCCGACAGAGGACGCAGTATTTT. It yields the protein CASSSRQRTQYF.

The genes are TRBV29-1 and TRBJ1-1, with D perhaps TRBD1 (5 bases). The V gene's germline CDR1 is SQVTM and CDR2 ANQGSEA. The CDR3 loop spans 14 amino acids. V gave up 7 bases and J gave up 1 base, with 16 bases separating them. The CDR3 sequence: CSAGGGGENTEAFF. The CDR3 coding sequence is TGCAGCGCGGGGGGTGGGGGAGAGAACACTGAAGCTTTCTTT.

This chain uses TRBV4-1 with TRBJ2-2; D not resolved. The CDR3 has 15 residues. Between the trimmed V and J ends, which lost 1 base and 0 bases, there was a span of 6 bases. Per germline, CDR1 MGHRA and CDR2 YSYEKL. The CDR3 loop reads CASSQVFPNTGELFF. The DNA for the CDR3 is TGCGCCAGCAGCCAAGTATTTCCGAACACCGGGGAGCTGTTTTTT.

This chain uses TRBV28 with TRBJ2-2; 9 positions agree with TRBD1. The CDR3 contains 17 residues. Germline V gives CDR1 MDHEN, CDR2 SYDVKM. V lost 3 bases to trimming and J lost 4 bases; unmatched junction nucleotides: 9. The CDR3 coding sequence is TGTGCCAGCAGTTTTATGGGACAGGGACAGAGCACCGGGGAGCTGTTTTTT. Protein sequence: CASSFMGQGQSTGELFF.

The chain couples TRBV5-4 to TRBJ2-5, with TRBD2 as a possible D gene (5 bases). The CDR3 length is 14 residues. V lost 4 bases and J lost 2, with 12 bases in between. Per the germline V gene, CDR1 is SGHNT and CDR2 is YYREEE (reference sequence). DNA of the CDR3: TGTGCCAGCAGCCCGGACGGGAAACAAGAGACCCAGTACTTC. Protein sequence: CASSPDGKQETQYF.

As regards this clone: Other DNA sequences within the sample encode an identical CDR3. V gene TRBV28 combines with J gene TRBJ2-7, with a tentative D call TRBD1 (6 bases). The CDR3 contains 14 residues. Germline V CDR1 and CDR2: MDHEN, SYDVKM. V lost 3 bases and J 1 base, leaving 10 bases between the germline ends. Here the CDR3 reads CASSLTGSSYEQYF. The CDR3 coding sequence is TGTGCCAGCAGTTTGACAGGAAGTTCCTACGAGCAGTACTTC.

V usage is TRBV19 and J usage is TRBJ1-3, with a tentative D call TRBD1 (6 bases). V was trimmed by 6 bases and J by 0 bases, leaving 9 bases between them. CDR1 LNHDA and CDR2 SQIVND come from the germline V gene (reference sequence). CDR3 size: 14 residues. This CDR3 reads CASSRGGSGNTIYF. In DNA, the CDR3 is TGTGCCAGTAGCAGGGGCGGCTCTGGAAACACCATATATTTT.

V gene TRBV2 combines with J gene TRBJ2-1; no definite D call. There are 10 residues in the CDR3. Germline V CDR1 and CDR2: SNHLY, FYNNEI. V was shortened by 7 bases and J by 7 bases, with 5 bases between the two germline ends. DNA for the CDR3: TGTGCCAGCACGGAGAATGAGCAGTTCTTC. It specifies CASTENEQFF.

A few counts support this clone. This chain joins TRBV5-1 and TRBJ2-2, with 7 bases aligning to TRBD2. The CDR3 contains 15 residues. CDR1 and CDR2 (germline): SGHRS, YFSETQ. Trimming cost V 1 base and J 2 bases; bases outside gene matches: 2. The CDR3 here is CASSLREGNTGELFF. CDR3 DNA: TGCGCCAGCAGCTTGAGGGAGGGTAACACCGGGGAGCTGTTTTTT.

The chain employs TRBV28 and TRBJ1-1; no firm D call. The ends were cut back, 3 bases at V and 5 bases at J, with 7 bases in the middle. The CDR3 runs to 12 residues. CDR1 MDHEN and CDR2 SYDVKM come from the germline V gene. CDR3 protein: CASSLEKTEAFF. In nucleotides, the CDR3 is TGTGCCAGCAGTTTGGAGAAGACTGAAGCTTTCTTT.

V and J are TRBV25-1 and TRBJ2-7, with 7 bases lining up with TRBD1. The germline CDR1 and CDR2 sequences are MGHDK and SYGVNS. The J segment lost 5 bases and the V segment lost 2 bases, leaving 3 bases of the junction unmatched. This CDR3 is built from 13 residues. CDR3 sequence reads: CASSERTGHEQYF. The CDR3 nucleotides read TGTGCCAGCAGTGAAAGGACAGGCCACGAGCAGTACTTC.

The rearrangement links TRBV5-1 to TRBJ1-1; D is perhaps TRBD1 (6 bases). The V and J ends lost 0 bases and 4 bases respectively, with 10 bases between them. The CDR3 has 14 amino acids. Germline CDR1 is SGHRS and CDR2 is YFSETQ. CDR3 sequence: CASSLAGVFTEAFF. The CDR3, as DNA: TGCGCCAGCAGCTTGGCAGGGGTCTTCACTGAAGCTTTCTTT. Combining the CDR3 with reference TRBV5-1 and TRBJ1-1 gives the whole variable domain KAGVTQTPRYLIKTRGQQVTLSCSPISGHRSVSWYQQTPGQGLQFLFEYFSETQRNKGNFPGRFSGRQFSNSRSEMNVSTLELGDSALYLCASSLAGVFTEAFFGQGTRLTVV.

This clone came up once. This rearrangement joins TRBV5-1 to TRBJ2-7; TRBD1 agrees at 7 bases. Per germline, CDR1 SGHRS and CDR2 YFSETQ. V shed 3 bases, J shed 0 bases, and the junction held 3 bases outside the gene matches. The CDR3 is 14 residues long. The CDR3 bases are TGCGCCAGCAGCTCCGGACAGGCCTCCTACGAGCAGTACTTC. It specifies CASSSGQASYEQYF.